Listed below are T cell receptor beta chains from one sample, sequenced in a study of regulatory T cells in long-lasting Graves disease. From the multiplex PCR reads, TCRdb called clonotypes with MiXCR, one entry per CDR3 protein. Altogether under 700,000 distinct CDR3 sequences are present, roughly 16% being singletons, with the ten largest covering 20% to 30%. These sequences were also reported in another study, on T cells in Graves' hyperthyroidism and ophthalmopathy.

This sample comprised peripheral blood mononuclear cells (PBMCs), obtained at new diagnosis, from a patient treated with antithyroid drugs. The source is a middle-aged woman with Graves disease. Each CDR3 is given with its conserved first and last residue. D genes are given only for firm matches. Not all rows give a size; the values are once, few, many and, for expanded clones, a class.

TRBJ1-2,-,TRBV20-1,-,CSAGSRSGGYTF,TGCAGTGCTGGATCCCGTAGCGGGGGCTACACCTTC
TRBJ1-1,many,TRBV5-1,-,CASSLVLGGGEAFF,TGCGCCAGCAGCTTGGTTCTCGGCGGGGGAGAAGCTTTCTTT
TRBJ1-6,-,TRBV4-1,-,CASSQVFGDRYNSPLHF,TGCGCCAGCAGCCAAGTCTTTGGTGACAGATATAATTCACCCCTCCACTTT
TRBJ2-7,many,TRBV10-2,TRBD2,CASSPLSGRSYEQYF,TGCGCCAGCAGTCCACTTAGCGGGCGCTCCTACGAGCAGTACTTC
TRBJ1-1,many,TRBV29-1,-,CSVNREPIWNTEAFF,TGCAGCGTAAACAGGGAGCCTATTTGGAACACTGAAGCTTTCTTT
TRBJ1-1,many,TRBV20-1,TRBD1,CSARPGTASTEAFF,TGCAGTGCTAGACCCGGGACAGCAAGCACTGAAGCTTTCTTT
TRBJ2-2,few,TRBV6-1,-,CASTRIGPFYTGELFF,TGTGCCAGCACTAGAATCGGCCCCTTTTACACCGGGGAGCTGTTTTTT
TRBJ2-3,many,TRBV11-2,-,CASSLVVGSSTDTQYF,TGTGCCAGCAGCTTAGTTGTAGGTTCCTCCACAGATACGCAGTATTTT
TRBJ2-1,few,TRBV5-4,-,CASSSEGGLVDNEQFF,TGTGCCAGCAGCTCCGAGGGGGGGTTGGTCGATAATGAGCAGTTCTTC
TRBJ2-7,many,TRBV5-6,TRBD2,CASSLEHLLAGTYEQYF,TGTGCCAGCAGCTTGGAGCACCTACTAGCGGGGACCTACGAGCAGTACTTC
TRBJ2-3,-,TRBV9,TRBD2,CASSDTSGYTDTQYF,TGTGCCAGCAGCGACACTAGCGGGTACACAGATACGCAGTATTTT
TRBJ2-1,-,TRBV20-1,-,CSARSQGRIGEQFF,TGCAGTGCTAGAAGTCAGGGCCGCATAGGTGAGCAGTTCTTC
TRBJ2-5,-,TRBV15,-,CATSFEGKETQYF,TGTGCCACCAGCTTTGAGGGCAAGGAGACCCAGTACTTC
TRBJ1-5,many,TRBV7-2,-,CASSPGPIFNQPQHF,TGTGCCAGCAGCCCGGGCCCGATATTCAATCAGCCCCAGCATTTT
TRBJ2-1,many,TRBV2,TRBD2,CASREGLGQFF,TGTGCCAGCAGGGAAGGACTAGGGCAGTTCTTC
TRBJ1-2,many,TRBV27,TRBD1,CASSSLGQGWDGYTF,TGTGCCAGCAGTTCGCTAGGACAGGGGTGGGATGGCTACACCTTC
TRBJ2-1,many,TRBV12-3/TRBV12-4,-,CASTVAPSSYNEQFF,TGTGCCAGCACCGTAGCGCCTAGCTCCTACAATGAGCAGTTCTTC
TRBJ2-7,-,TRBV20-1,-,CSARAIVGPQGEQYF,TGCAGTGCTAGAGCCATCGTCGGCCCCCAGGGAGAGCAGTACTTC
TRBJ1-4,few,TRBV3-1,-,CASSQRGKLFF,TGTGCCAGCAGCCAAAGGGGTAAACTGTTTTTT
TRBJ2-2,many,TRBV13,-,CASSLGQENTGELFF,TGTGCCAGCAGCTTAGGGCAGGAAAACACCGGGGAGCTGTTTTTT
TRBJ1-1,many,TRBV2,-,CASSRPNLGGTEAFF,TGTGCCAGCAGTAGACCGAACCTGGGGGGCACTGAAGCTTTCTTT
TRBJ2-7,many,TRBV18,-,CASSPSLTGHEQYF,TGTGCCAGCTCACCAAGTCTCACAGGGCACGAGCAGTACTTC
TRBJ2-1,-,TRBV19,TRBD2,CASSRPGRGGDEQFF,TGTGCCAGTAGTAGACCGGGACGCGGGGGGGATGAGCAGTTCTTC
TRBJ1-5,many,TRBV5-8,TRBD1,CASSHRGGGSQPQHF,TGTGCCAGCAGCCACAGGGGAGGGGGAAGTCAGCCCCAGCATTTT
TRBJ2-3,many,TRBV28,-,CASSLPSSPPTDTQYF,TGTGCCAGCAGTTTACCCAGCAGCCCCCCCACAGATACGCAGTATTTT
TRBJ1-1,many,TRBV5-1,-,CASSLVPGENTEAFF,TGCGCCAGCAGCTTGGTGCCAGGGGAGAACACTGAAGCTTTCTTT
TRBJ1-3,-,TRBV6-1,-,CASTRRISGNTIYF,TGTGCCAGCACCAGGAGGATATCTGGAAACACCATATATTTT
TRBJ2-3,many,TRBV7-2,-,CASSSLPGTQYF,TGTGCCAGCAGCTCCCTCCCGGGTACGCAGTATTTT
TRBJ2-1,once,TRBV19,TRBD1,CASSIDRGNAGEQFF,TGTGCCAGTAGTATAGACAGGGGGAACGCTGGTGAGCAGTTCTTC
TRBJ2-5,many,TRBV13,-,CASTDLLAETQYF,TGTGCCAGCACCGACCTTTTAGCGGAGACCCAGTACTTC
TRBJ1-6,-,TRBV7-9,-,CASSDEWEGISLNSPLHF,TGTGCCAGCAGCGACGAGTGGGAGGGTATCTCTCTTAATTCACCCCTCCACTTT
TRBJ1-1,many,TRBV5-6,TRBD1,CASSTRGHHRTEAFF,TGTGCCAGCAGCACCAGGGGGCACCACCGCACTGAAGCTTTCTTT
TRBJ2-1,many,TRBV11-3,TRBD2,CASSPDGGGVNEQFF,TGTGCCAGCAGCCCCGACGGCGGGGGGGTAAATGAGCAGTTCTTC
TRBJ2-3,many,TRBV11-2,TRBD2,CASRQLAGFTDTQYF,TGTGCCAGCAGACAGCTAGCGGGGTTCACAGATACGCAGTATTTT
TRBJ1-5,-,TRBV19,-,CASSGPVNSNQPQHF,TGTGCCAGTAGTGGGCCCGTTAATAGCAATCAGCCCCAGCATTTT
TRBJ1-2,many,TRBV5-1,-,CASSPEANYGYTF,TGCGCCAGCAGCCCGGAGGCTAACTATGGCTACACCTTC
TRBJ1-2,-,TRBV7-9,TRBD1,CASSLGTRDRSYGYTF,TGTGCCAGCAGCTTGGGGACCCGGGACAGAAGCTATGGCTACACCTTC
TRBJ1-1,many,TRBV10-1,TRBD1,CASSAYQGANTEAFF,TGCGCCAGCAGTGCCTACCAGGGGGCGAACACTGAAGCTTTCTTT
TRBJ1-2,many,TRBV12-3/TRBV12-4,-,CASSPTDSTYGYTF,TGTGCCAGCAGCCCCACGGACAGCACCTATGGCTACACCTTC
TRBJ1-5,-,TRBV4-1,-,CASSQEIGIPNPPQHF,TGCGCCAGCAGCCAAGAAATCGGCATCCCAAACCCGCCCCAGCATTTT
TRBJ1-4,-,TRBV6-5,TRBD1,CASSYGTGNEKLFF,TGTGCCAGCAGTTACGGGACAGGGAATGAAAAACTGTTTTTT
TRBJ1-4,many,TRBV5-1,-,CASSLGTANEKLFF,TGTGCCAGCAGCTTAGGTACAGCTAATGAAAAACTGTTTTTT
TRBJ2-1,-,TRBV3-1,TRBD2,CASSQVVGGSKEQFF,TGTGCCAGCAGCCAAGTAGTCGGGGGGTCAAAGGAGCAGTTCTTC
TRBJ2-5,-,TRBV6-2/TRBV6-3,TRBD1,CASSSRGQSIETQYF,TGTGCCAGCAGTTCACGGGGACAGAGTATTGAGACCCAGTACTTC
TRBJ2-3,many,TRBV20-1,TRBD2,CSASLQRGGPDTQYF,TGCAGTGCTAGTCTTCAGCGGGGGGGACCAGATACGCAGTATTTT
TRBJ1-5,many,TRBV2,-,CASKGRVNQPQHF,TGTGCCAGCAAGGGAAGAGTAAATCAGCCCCAGCATTTT
TRBJ1-2,-,TRBV6-1,-,CASTMGGAGNYGYTF,TGTGCCAGCACCATGGGGGGGGCGGGGAACTATGGCTACACCTTC
TRBJ1-1,few,TRBV6-1,TRBD1,CASSTSTGSEAFF,TGTGCCAGCAGCACCTCGACAGGGTCTGAAGCTTTCTTT